This paragraph reports one TCR beta chain. This clonotype was seen ten or more times. The clone's antigen remains unknown. No quality values exist for individual bases; no much larger clone is one base distant. This entry comes from a study of low-dose radiotherapy and immunotherapy resistance in tumors (dated by TCRdb to 2021 to 2024). Some background on the complete study: In Cohort 1, 0.5 Gy per fraction was delivered every 2 weeks, and a total PTV dose of 6.5 Gy was prescribed. In Cohort 2, 1 Gy per fraction was delivered every two weeks, for a total of 13 Gy over 26 weeks. Patients were given nivolumab as a 240 mg flat dose every two weeks and ipilimumab at 1 mg/kg every six weeks, with both drugs delivered intravenously. Cyclophosphamide 200 mg/m2 was given intravenously every two weeks, one day before each radiation and immunotherapy administration. Aspirin 300 mg was taken orally once daily by patients for four cycles, starting on cycle 1 day 1. Superscript III and a set of TRAV- and TRBV-specific primers were used to synthesize first-strand cDNA, so that both TCRalpha and TCRbeta chains were covered. No randomization into treatment groups was done for the people taking part in the trial. The translational analysis covered eight patients: three from the first dose cohort and the first five from the second dose cohort. TCRalpha and TCRbeta libraries were deep-sequenced on an Illumina MiniSeq instrument.

The CDR3, cysteine through phenylalanine, is 16 amino acids long. Only the CDR3 region is kept as DNA, spanning 48 bases read in frame from base 1. Based on the germline V gene (reference sequence), the CDR1 and CDR2 sequences are MNHEY and SMNVEV. Trimming takes 0 bases from V and 4 bases from J, and the germline ends sit 15 bases apart. The data were produced on an Illumina MiniSeq. TCRs were amplified with Phusion for approximately 20 PCR cycles using a constant-region primer together with the adapter attached to the V primers. Isolated mRNA was amplified with the MessageAmp II aRNA Amplification Kit, using a 16-hour in vitro transcription at 37°C. The Dynabeads mRNA DIRECT Purification Kit was used to isolate mRNA for TCR sequencing. Indexed Illumina adapters were added in a second roughly 25-cycle Phusion PCR, and the resulting products were purified with AMPure XP beads. The paper's data handling went like this. Using custom Perl scripts, TCR sequences encoding the same protein were pooled, out-of-frame sequences were removed, and the abundance of each clonotype was computed. The analysis excluded TCR sequences that were supported by just one read. Repertoire metrics included Shannon entropy, Gini index, clonality, richness, and frequency of TCRs shared between repertoires. TCRdb ran its own pipeline on the public reads, namely fastp trimming at Q25 and MiXCR clone calling, and kept in-frame beta chains. Each record represents a unique CDR3 protein, reported with the most common genes and DNA among its rows. TCRdb's processing, not the authors', yielded these V and J calls. This sample comprises tens of thousands of distinct CDR3 sequences, about an eighth of them detected only once. The biggest ten clones account for 6.2% of the sample.

The time point label for this specimen denotes: before trial treatment. Donors were enrolled in RACIN, a single-arm phase I dose-escalation trial combining nivolumab, ipilimumab, aspirin, low-dose cyclophosphamide and low-dose radiotherapy. Patients were eligible if they had advanced solid tumors that were TIL-negative. The chain is made from TRBV27 and TRBJ1-2, with the D gene uncertain. The input for sequencing was PBMCs, taken before treatment. This TCR came from a female donor with ovarian cancer. The CDR3 region has the sequence CASSLSSGGSRYGYTF. The nucleotide sequence reads TGTGCCAGCAGTTTATCTAGCGGTGGATCCCGCTATGGCTACACCTTC.